This T cell receptor (beta chain) was captured in a study of blood T cell repertoires in COVID-19. In the study overall: There were acute and convalescent COVID-19 samples, and they came from the United States, Italy and Spain. Sources were T cells, B-cell-depleted T cells, or PBMCs; the material itself was cDNA or gDNA.

The CDR3 is 13 amino acids. Trimming left V 2 bases short and J 1 base short, with 5 bases between. Germline CDR1 SEHNR, CDR2 FQNEAQ (reference sequence). Original handling: Estimates of nucleated cell counts were drawn from the amplification of reference gene primers. Data came from immunoSEQ multiplex PCR; TCRdb stores just in-frame clones and leaves some out. That table is the source of V, J and clone size, and D and trimming were worked out from the DNA. The sample contains under 300,000 clones, roughly 90% of which appear only once. In its sample, this clone was seen a few times. A much more abundant neighbour one base away suggests this may be a read error.

The TCR comes from a man aged 25 to 40 who had recovered from COVID-19. The sample consisted of peripheral blood. V and J are TRBV7-9 and TRBJ1-1; possibly TRBD1 for D (5 bases). The CDR3 DNA is TGTGCCAGCAGCTTACAGGGGAACACTGAAGCTTTCTTT. Amino acids: CASSLQGNTEAFF.